The clone carrying this TCR beta chain rates as medium-sized (0.01 to 0.1%). Its specificity is unknown. Trimming cost V 3 bases and J 3 bases, with 9 bases left between them. CDR1 LNHDA and CDR2 SQIVND come from the germline V gene (reference sequence). The CDR3 is 14 residues long. No patient received treatment before thyroid surgery. The record originates from a study of metastatic and nonmetastatic thyroid tumors. In the study overall: Repertoire comparisons spanned blood and tumor or nodule tissue from malignant and benign thyroid patients. Study results and caveats: Within blood and tumor, benign nodules reportedly had significantly lower TCR beta diversity than malignant thyroid tumors did.

In the original processing: Built for papillary thyroid cancer, a distant-metastasis classifier drew on CDR3 differences across clinicopathological groups. TCRdb re-clonotyped the PCR reads through MiXCR. TCRdb, not the original authors, processed these V and J calls. This table holds about 20,000 clones, less than 15% found once. The chain links TRBV19 to TRBJ1-5; perhaps TRBD1 as D (5 bases). The sample comprised blood. The source of this sequence is a male donor with papillary thyroid cancer or a benign thyroid nodule (not recorded which). Some clones in this sample may be carry-over from other donors' samples. CDR3 coding DNA: TGTGCCAGTAGTATCACAGGTACCAATCAGCCCCAGCATTTT. Its protein product is CASSITGTNQPQHF.